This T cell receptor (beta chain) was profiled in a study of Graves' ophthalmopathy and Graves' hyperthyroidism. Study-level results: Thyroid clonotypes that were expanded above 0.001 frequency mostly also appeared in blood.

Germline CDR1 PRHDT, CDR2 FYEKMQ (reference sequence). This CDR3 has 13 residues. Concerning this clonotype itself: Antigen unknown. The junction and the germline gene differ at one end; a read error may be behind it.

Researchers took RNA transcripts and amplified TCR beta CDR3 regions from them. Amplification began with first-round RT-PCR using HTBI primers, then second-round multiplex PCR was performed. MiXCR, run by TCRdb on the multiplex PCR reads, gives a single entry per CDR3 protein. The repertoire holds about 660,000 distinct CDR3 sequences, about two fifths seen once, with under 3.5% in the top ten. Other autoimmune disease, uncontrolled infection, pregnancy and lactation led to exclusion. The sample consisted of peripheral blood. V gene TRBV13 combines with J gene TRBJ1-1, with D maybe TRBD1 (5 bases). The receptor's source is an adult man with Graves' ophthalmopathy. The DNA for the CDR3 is TGTGCCAGCAGCCCAGGGAGGAACACTGGAGCTTTCTTT. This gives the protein CASSPGRNTGAFF.